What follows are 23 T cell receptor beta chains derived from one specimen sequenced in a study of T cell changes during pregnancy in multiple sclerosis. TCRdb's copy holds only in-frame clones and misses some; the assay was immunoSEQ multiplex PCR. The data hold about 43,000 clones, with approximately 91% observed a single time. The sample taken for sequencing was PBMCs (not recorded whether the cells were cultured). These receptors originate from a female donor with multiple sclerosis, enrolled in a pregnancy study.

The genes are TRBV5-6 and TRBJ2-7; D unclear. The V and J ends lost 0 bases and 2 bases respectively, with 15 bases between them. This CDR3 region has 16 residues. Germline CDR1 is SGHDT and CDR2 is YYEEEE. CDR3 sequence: CASSLGFTTPTYEQYF. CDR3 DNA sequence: TGTGCCAGCAGCTTGGGGTTCACGACTCCCACCTACGAGCAGTACTTC.

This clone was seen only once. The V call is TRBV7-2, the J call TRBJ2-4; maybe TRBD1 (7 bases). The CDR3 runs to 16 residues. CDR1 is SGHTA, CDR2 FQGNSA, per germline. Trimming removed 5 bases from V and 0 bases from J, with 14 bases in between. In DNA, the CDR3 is TGTGCCAGCAGCCTCCGACAGGGACTAGCCAAAAACATTCAGTACTTC. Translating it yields CASSLRQGLAKNIQYF.

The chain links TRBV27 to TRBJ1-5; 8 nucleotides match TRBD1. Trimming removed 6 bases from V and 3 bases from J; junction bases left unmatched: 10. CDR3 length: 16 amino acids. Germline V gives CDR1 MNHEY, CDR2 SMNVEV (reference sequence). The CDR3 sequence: CASRVLDRGDNQPQHF. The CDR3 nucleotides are TGTGCCAGCAGAGTTTTAGACAGGGGCGACAATCAGCCCCAGCATTTT.

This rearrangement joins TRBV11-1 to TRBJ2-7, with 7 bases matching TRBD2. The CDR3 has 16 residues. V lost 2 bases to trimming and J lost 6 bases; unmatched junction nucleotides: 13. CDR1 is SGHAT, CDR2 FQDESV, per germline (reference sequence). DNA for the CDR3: TGTGCCAGCAGCTTACTCTTGGGCGGGAGTGGCGCCGAGCAGTACTTC. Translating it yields CASSLLLGGSGAEQYF.

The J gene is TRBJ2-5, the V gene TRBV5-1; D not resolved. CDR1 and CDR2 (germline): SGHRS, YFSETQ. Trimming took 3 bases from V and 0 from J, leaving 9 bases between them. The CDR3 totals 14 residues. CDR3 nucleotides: TGCGCCAGCAGCTACGGATTGAACCAAGAGACCCAGTACTTC. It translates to CASSYGLNQETQYF.

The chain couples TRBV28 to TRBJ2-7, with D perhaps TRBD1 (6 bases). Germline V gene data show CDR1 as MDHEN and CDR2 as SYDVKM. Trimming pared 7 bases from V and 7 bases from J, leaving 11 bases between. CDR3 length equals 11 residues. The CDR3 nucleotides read TGTGCCAGCAACACAGGGATGGAGCAGTACTTC. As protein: CASNTGMEQYF.

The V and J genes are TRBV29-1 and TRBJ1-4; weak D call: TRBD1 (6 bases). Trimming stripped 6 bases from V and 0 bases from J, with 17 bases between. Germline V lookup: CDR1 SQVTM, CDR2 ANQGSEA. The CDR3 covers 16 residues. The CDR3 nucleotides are TGCAGCGTACTGCGGACAGCCACTACAACTAATGAAAAACTGTTTTTT. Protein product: CSVLRTATTTNEKLFF.

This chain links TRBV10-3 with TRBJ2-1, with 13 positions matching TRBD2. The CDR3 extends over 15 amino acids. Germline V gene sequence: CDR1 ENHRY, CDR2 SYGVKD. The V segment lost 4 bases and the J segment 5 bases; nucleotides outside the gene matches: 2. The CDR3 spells CAISVGLAGDNEQFF. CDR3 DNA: TGTGCCATCAGTGTCGGACTAGCGGGGGACAATGAGCAGTTCTTC.

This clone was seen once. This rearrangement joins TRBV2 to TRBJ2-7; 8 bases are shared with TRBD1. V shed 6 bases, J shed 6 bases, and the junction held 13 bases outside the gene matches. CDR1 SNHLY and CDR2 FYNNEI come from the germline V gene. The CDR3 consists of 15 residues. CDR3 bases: TGTGCCAGCAGCCAACCGGGGGACAGGCTTGGCGAGCAGTACTTC. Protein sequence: CASSQPGDRLGEQYF.

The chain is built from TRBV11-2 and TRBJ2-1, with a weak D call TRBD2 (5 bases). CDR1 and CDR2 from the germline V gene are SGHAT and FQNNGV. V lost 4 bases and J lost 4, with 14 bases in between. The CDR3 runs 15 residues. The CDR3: CASSYLVGEYNEQFF. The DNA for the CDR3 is TGTGCCAGCAGCTACCTGGTCGGGGAGTACAATGAGCAGTTCTTC.

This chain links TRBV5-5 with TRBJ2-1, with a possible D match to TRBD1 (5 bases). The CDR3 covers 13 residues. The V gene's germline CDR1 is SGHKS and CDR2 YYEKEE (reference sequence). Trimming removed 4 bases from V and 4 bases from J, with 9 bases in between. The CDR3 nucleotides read TGTGCCAGCAGCCAGACAGAGTACAATGAGCAGTTCTTC. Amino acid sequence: CASSQTEYNEQFF.

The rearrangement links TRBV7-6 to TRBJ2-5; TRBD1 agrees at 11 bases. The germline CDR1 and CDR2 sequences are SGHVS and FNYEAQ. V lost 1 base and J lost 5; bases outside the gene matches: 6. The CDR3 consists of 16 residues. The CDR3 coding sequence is TGTGCCAGCAGCTTAGGCAGGACAGGGGGCGCGGAGACCCAGTACTTC. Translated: CASSLGRTGGAETQYF. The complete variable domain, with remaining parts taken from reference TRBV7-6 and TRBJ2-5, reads GAGVSQSPRYKVTKRGQDVALRCDPISGHVSLYWYRQALGQGPEFLTYFNYEAQQDKSGLPNDRFSAERPEGSISTLTIQRTEQRDSAMYRCASSLGRTGGAETQYFGPGTRLLVL.

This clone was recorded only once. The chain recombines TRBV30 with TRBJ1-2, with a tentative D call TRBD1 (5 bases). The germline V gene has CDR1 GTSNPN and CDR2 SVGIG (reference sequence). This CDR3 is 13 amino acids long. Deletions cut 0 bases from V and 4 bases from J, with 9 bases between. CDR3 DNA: TGTGCCTGGAGTGTAGGGGCGCCCTATGGCTACACCTTC. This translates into CAWSVGAPYGYTF.

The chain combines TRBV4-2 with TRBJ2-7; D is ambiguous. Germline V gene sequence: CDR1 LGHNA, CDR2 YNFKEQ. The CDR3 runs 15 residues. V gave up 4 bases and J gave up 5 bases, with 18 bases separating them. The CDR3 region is CASSLREGLMDEQYF. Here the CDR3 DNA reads TGTGCCAGCAGCCTAAGGGAAGGGCTTATGGACGAGCAGTACTTC.

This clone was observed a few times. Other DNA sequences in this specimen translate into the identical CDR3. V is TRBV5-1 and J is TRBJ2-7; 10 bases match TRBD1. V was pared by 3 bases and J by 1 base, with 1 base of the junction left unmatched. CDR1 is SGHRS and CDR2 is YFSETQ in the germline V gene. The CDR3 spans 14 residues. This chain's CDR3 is CASSWGQGSYEQYF. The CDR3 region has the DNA TGCGCCAGCAGCTGGGGACAGGGGTCCTACGAGCAGTACTTC.

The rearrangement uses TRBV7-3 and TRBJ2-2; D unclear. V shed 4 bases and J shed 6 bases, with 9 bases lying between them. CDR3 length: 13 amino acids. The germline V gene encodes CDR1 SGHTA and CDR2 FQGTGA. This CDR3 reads CASSSPVPGELFF. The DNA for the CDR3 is TGTGCCAGCAGCTCCCCAGTGCCCGGGGAGCTGTTTTTT.

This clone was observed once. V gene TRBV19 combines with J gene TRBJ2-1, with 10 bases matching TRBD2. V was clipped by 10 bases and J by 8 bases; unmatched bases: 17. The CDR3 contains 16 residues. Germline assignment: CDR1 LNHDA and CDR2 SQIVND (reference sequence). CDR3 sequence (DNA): TGTGCCACCTCGAACCGGGCTAGCGGGAGCATAGATGAGCAGTTCTTC. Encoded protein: CATSNRASGSIDEQFF.

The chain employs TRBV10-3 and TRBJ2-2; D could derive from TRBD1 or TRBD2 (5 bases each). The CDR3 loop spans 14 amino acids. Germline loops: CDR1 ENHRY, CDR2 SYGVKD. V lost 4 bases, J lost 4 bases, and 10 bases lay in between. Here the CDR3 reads CAISGGTGTGELFF. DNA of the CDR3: TGTGCCATCAGTGGTGGGACGGGCACCGGGGAGCTGTTTTTT.

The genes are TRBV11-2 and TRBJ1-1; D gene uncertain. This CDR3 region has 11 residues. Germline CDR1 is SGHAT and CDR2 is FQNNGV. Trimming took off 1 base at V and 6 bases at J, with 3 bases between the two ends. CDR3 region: CASSLGPEAFF. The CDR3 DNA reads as TGTGCCAGCAGCTTAGGACCTGAAGCTTTCTTT.

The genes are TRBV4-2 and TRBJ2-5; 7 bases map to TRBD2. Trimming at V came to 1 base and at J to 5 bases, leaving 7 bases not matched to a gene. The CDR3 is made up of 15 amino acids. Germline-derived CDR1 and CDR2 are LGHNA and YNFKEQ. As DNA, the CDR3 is TGTGCCAGCAGCCAAGGGGAGGCGGGAGAGGAGACCCAGTACTTC. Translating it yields CASSQGEAGEETQYF.

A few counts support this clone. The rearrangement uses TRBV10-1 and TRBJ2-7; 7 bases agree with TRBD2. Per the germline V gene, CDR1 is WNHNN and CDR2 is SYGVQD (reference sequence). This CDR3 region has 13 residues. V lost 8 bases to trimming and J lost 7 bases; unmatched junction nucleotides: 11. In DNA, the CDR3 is TGCGCCAGCGGCGTTGACGGAGCGGGGGAGCAGTACTTC. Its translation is CASGVDGAGEQYF.

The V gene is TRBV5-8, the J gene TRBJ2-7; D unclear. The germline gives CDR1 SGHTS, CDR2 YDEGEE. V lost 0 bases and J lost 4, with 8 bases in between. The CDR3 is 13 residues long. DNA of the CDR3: TGTGCCAGCAGCTTGGCCGGAGTTTACGAGCAGTACTTC. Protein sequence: CASSLAGVYEQYF. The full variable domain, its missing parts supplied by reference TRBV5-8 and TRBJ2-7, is EAGVTQSPTHLIKTRGQQATLRCSPISGHTSVYWYQQALGLGLQFLLWYDEGEERNRGNFPPRFSGRQFPNYSSELNVNALELEDSALYLCASSLAGVYEQYFGPGTRLTVT.

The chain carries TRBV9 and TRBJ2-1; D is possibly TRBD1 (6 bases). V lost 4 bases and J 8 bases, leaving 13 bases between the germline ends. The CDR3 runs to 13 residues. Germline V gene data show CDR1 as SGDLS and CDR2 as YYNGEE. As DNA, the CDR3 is TGTGCCAGCAGCCCACAGACAGGATATGAGCAGTTCTTC. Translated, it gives CASSPQTGYEQFF. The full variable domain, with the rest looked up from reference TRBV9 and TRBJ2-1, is DSGVTQTPKHLITATGQRVTLRCSPRSGDLSVYWYQQSLDQGLQFLIQYYNGEERAKGNILERFSAQQFPDLHSELNLSSLELGDSALYFCASSPQTGYEQFFGPGTRLTVL.